A single sample gave rise to the 26 T cell receptor beta chains below, sequenced in a study of kidney transplant recipient with SARS-CoV-2 infection. Each CDR3 protein is one row after TCRdb ran MiXCR on the reads. In the table there are some 220,000 distinct CDR3 sequences, around 30% of which are singletons. The sequencing here drew on a blood sample, taken at baseline and between days 110 and 120 from a kidney transplant recipient. The receptors originated from a male patient younger than 45 who had COVID-19 and was a kidney transplant recipient. The graft donor may have contributed some T cells.

This clonotype was observed a handful of times. This sequence joins TRBV7-9 and TRBJ2-1; D is unresolved. The CDR3 totals 14 residues. CDR1 and CDR2 (germline): SEHNR, FQNEAQ (reference sequence). Trimming pared 2 bases from V and 7 bases from J, leaving 12 bases between. DNA for the CDR3: TGTGCCAGCAGCTTAATGACCGGTGCGAATGAGCAGTTCTTC. Translation: CASSLMTGANEQFF.

This clonotype was observed many times. The chain has TRBV6-5 and TRBJ2-7, with D possibly being TRBD1 (6 bases). Germline values: CDR1 MNHEY, CDR2 SVGAGI. This CDR3 has 17 amino acids. Between the trimmed V and J ends, which lost 5 bases and 0 bases, there was a span of 20 bases. This CDR3 reads CASSRRGLAGVSYEQYF. CDR3 DNA: TGTGCCAGCAGTCGACGGGGATTGGCAGGGGTCTCCTACGAGCAGTACTTC.

This clonotype occurred many times. This chain joins TRBV19 and TRBJ1-2; D may be TRBD1 (6 bases). Germline V gene sequence: CDR1 LNHDA, CDR2 SQIVND (reference sequence). V lost 5 bases, J lost 4 bases, and 23 bases lay in between. The length of the CDR3 is 17 residues. CDR3 sequence (DNA): TGTGCCAGTAGTCTGGGTGGGACAAATCGAAAGACCTATGGCTACACCTTC. Translating gives CASSLGGTNRKTYGYTF.

This clonotype was seen a few times. It may be a read error: a sequence one base away is much more abundant. The rearrangement links TRBV12-3 or TRBV12-4 to TRBJ1-2; D is unclear. Trimming removed 5 bases at V and 4 bases at J, with 23 bases between. The CDR3 has 17 amino acids. The CDR3 is CASSQCFSFRKTYGYTF. DNA of the CDR3: TGTGCCAGCAGTCAATGCTTCAGCTTCCGAAAGACCTATGGCTACACCTTC.

At least ten counts were recorded for this clonotype. The J gene is TRBJ2-3, the V gene TRBV12-3 or TRBV12-4; TRBD1 matches at 12 bases. Unmatched junction bases numbered 4, after V lost 5 bases and J lost 4 bases. CDR3 length: 15 residues. The CDR3 loop is CASSNRDRGPDTQYF. The CDR3 nucleotides are TGTGCCAGCAGTAACCGGGACAGGGGGCCAGATACGCAGTATTTT.

As concerns this clonotype: This may be a read error, as it is one base from a much larger clone. The CDR3 reads CASSFAGTGNAIYF. The CDR3 region has the DNA TGTGCCAGCAGCTTTGCAGGGACTGGAAACGCCATATATTTT. This chain uses TRBV7-3 with TRBJ1-3, with D possibly being TRBD1 (5 bases). Germline CDR1 is SGHTA and CDR2 is FQGTGA. This CDR3 has 14 residues.

This clonotype has ten or more counts. The genes are TRBV28 and TRBJ1-5; no firm D call. The length of the CDR3 is 16 residues. The V end was cut by 3 bases, the J end by 0 bases, with 12 bases between. Germline V gene data show CDR1 as MDHEN and CDR2 as SYDVKM. CDR3 in amino acids: CASSFLQSNSNQPQHF. For the CDR3, the DNA is TGTGCCAGCAGTTTTTTACAGTCAAATAGCAATCAGCCCCAGCATTTT. Full variable domain (rest looked up from reference TRBV28 and TRBJ1-5): DVKVTQSSRYLVKRTGEKVFLECVQDMDHENMFWYRQDPGLGLRLIYFSYDVKMKEKGDIPEGYSVSREKKERFSLILESASTNQTSMYLCASSFLQSNSNQPQHFGDGTRLSIL.

Points on this clonotype: This may arise from a read error, as a much more abundant clone is one base away. The chain is built from TRBV6-5 and TRBJ2-4; no firm D call. The J call is uncertain, as TRBJ2-7 better fits the DNA end. CDR1 MNHEY and CDR2 SVGAGI come from the germline V gene. The CDR3 consists of 14 residues. CDR3: CASSSTRASYEQYF. Written as DNA, the CDR3 is TGTGCCAGCAGTTCTACAAGGGCCTCCTACGAGCAGTACTTC.

This clonotype was seen at least ten times. This chain connects TRBV20-1 to TRBJ2-1; 10 nucleotides line up with TRBD1. V trimming: 3 bases; J trimming: 3 bases; junction bases outside the gene matches: 14. This CDR3 comprises 18 residues. The germline V gene encodes CDR1 DFQATT and CDR2 SNEGSKA (reference sequence). The CDR3 sequence: CSASPGQGKLINYNEQFF. The CDR3 DNA reads as TGCAGTGCTAGCCCGGGACAGGGGAAGCTGATCAACTACAATGAGCAGTTCTTC.

As concerns this clonotype: This CDR3 fails to terminate in the conserved phenylalanine or tryptophan, so it likely reflects a read error. The gene calls are TRBV18 and TRBJ2-2; weak D call: TRBD2 (6 bases). CDR1 is KGHSH, CDR2 LQKENI, per germline. The CDR3 extends over 16 amino acids. This CDR3 is CASSPLDPRNTGGLFC. CDR3 bases: TGTGCCAGCTCACCACTAGACCCCAGGAACACCGGGGGGCTGTTTTGT.

The sample holds many counts of this clonotype. V is TRBV6-2 or TRBV6-3 and J is TRBJ2-6; D is uncertain. CDR1 MNHEY and CDR2 SVGEGT come from the germline V gene. The CDR3 is 14 residues long. V was cut by 0 bases and J by 2 bases, with 2 bases left in between. CDR3 DNA: TGTGCCAGCAGTTACTCGACTGGGGCCAACGTCCTGACTTTC. Encoded protein: CASSYSTGANVLTF.

This clonotype came up a few times. DNA of the CDR3: TGTGCCAGCAGCCAAACGGGGGTCTGGACCCAGTACTTC. This translates into CASSQTGVWTQYF. V gene TRBV3-2 combines with J gene TRBJ2-5; the listed D gene, TRBD1, was not tested against the DNA. TRBV3-2 is a pseudogene segment. The CDR3 runs 13 residues.

The chain employs TRBV10-2 and TRBJ2-2; D might be TRBD1 (5 bases). The CDR3 runs 15 residues. CDR1 WSHSY and CDR2 SAAADI come from the germline V gene. V lost 8 bases and J lost 4, with 17 bases in between. The CDR3 loop is CASASVGPSTGELFF. The CDR3 DNA reads as TGCGCCAGCGCCTCAGTGGGGCCTTCCACCGGGGAGCTGTTTTTT.

Notes on this clonotype: Just one base apart from a much larger clone, this may be a read error. The chain uses TRBV12-3 or TRBV12-4 and TRBJ1-5, with a possible D match to TRBD1 (5 bases). Trimming left V 6 bases short and J 6 bases short, with 15 bases between. This CDR3 is 14 amino acids long. The CDR3 loop reads CASSMGGSGQPQHF. CDR3 in DNA: TGTGCCAGCAGCATGGGGGGGTCGGGTCAGCCCCAGCATTTT.

This clonotype was counted a few times. The gene calls are TRBV18 and TRBJ2-1; D is uncertain. Trimming removed 2 bases at V and 8 bases at J, with 7 bases between. The CDR3 consists of 12 residues. Germline V gives CDR1 KGHSH, CDR2 LQKENI. The chain's CDR3 is CASSPGGDEQFF. CDR3 bases: TGTGCCAGCTCACCAGGTGGCGATGAGCAGTTCTTC.

Comment on this clonotype: A much bigger clone sits one base away, suggesting this may be a read error. This chain uses TRBV6-4 with TRBJ1-2; unclear D gene. There are 17 residues in the CDR3. CDR1 and CDR2 from the germline V gene are MRHNA and SNTAGT. The CDR3 DNA follows: TGTGCCGGCAGTTTTAATTTCTCACACGGAAAGACCTATGGCTACACCTTC. This codes for CAGSFNFSHGKTYGYTF.

As regards this clonotype: This may stem from a read error, because a much larger clone lies one nucleotide away. The rearrangement uses TRBV28 and TRBJ2-2; 13 nucleotides align to TRBD2. The CDR3 runs 17 residues. Losses at the gene ends were 6 bases for V and 4 bases for J; bases not matched to a gene: 8. Germline-derived CDR1 and CDR2 are MDHEN and SYDVKM. CDR3 in DNA: TGTGCCAGCAGGCCGACTAGCGGGAGGTCGAGCACCGGGGAGCTGTTTTTT. Protein product: CASRPTSGRSSTGELFF.

This clonotype was seen ten or more times. The V gene is TRBV6-5, the J gene TRBJ1-2; D is ambiguous. The CDR3 sequence is 17 residues long. Deletions cut 3 bases from V and 4 bases from J, with 21 bases between. CDR1 MNHEY and CDR2 SVGAGI come from the germline V gene. The CDR3 region is CASSYTHSMRKTYGYTF. The CDR3 DNA is TGTGCCAGCAGTTATACCCACTCTATGCGAAAGACCTATGGCTACACCTTC.

This clonotype was detected ten times or more. The V and J genes are TRBV14 and TRBJ2-1, with 11 bases lining up with TRBD2. V lost 5 bases to trimming and J lost 8 bases; unmatched junction nucleotides: 11. This CDR3 comprises 16 residues. CDR1 and CDR2 from the germline V gene are SGHDN and FVKESK. In nucleotides, the CDR3 is TGTGCCAGCAGCTCACTTAGCGGGAGGGCCGCCCATGAGCAGTTCTTC. Its protein is CASSSLSGRAAHEQFF.

Only a few counts were recorded for this clonotype. The chain employs TRBV5-6 and TRBJ1-3, with 9 nucleotides matching TRBD1. J was trimmed by 4 bases and V by 4 bases; bases with no gene match: 6. The germline CDR1 and CDR2 sequences are SGHDT and YYEEEE. This CDR3 comprises 15 residues. The DNA of the CDR3 is TGTGCCAGCAGCCCCAGGACAGGGGTAGGAAACACCATATATTTT. Protein sequence: CASSPRTGVGNTIYF.

This clonotype has a count of ten or more. The chain has TRBV28 and TRBJ2-7, with a weak D call TRBD2 (6 bases). Trimming took off 5 bases at V and 4 bases at J, with 21 bases between the two ends. From germline, CDR1 is MDHEN and CDR2 SYDVKM. The CDR3 is 16 residues long. The CDR3 region is CASSPPLDPGGYEQYF. The CDR3 DNA reads TGTGCCAGCAGTCCCCCATTAGACCCAGGAGGGTACGAGCAGTACTTC.

A note on this clonotype: This may be a read error, as it is one base from a much larger clone. V and J are TRBV11-3 and TRBJ1-3; D unresolved. The CDR3 has 13 residues. Germline CDR1 is SGHNT and CDR2 is YENEEA. CDR3 protein: CANSFPSGNTIYF. The CDR3 bases are TGTGCCAACAGCTTCCCGTCTGGAAACACCATATATTTT. Variable domain in full (rest from reference TRBV11-3 and TRBJ1-3): EAGVVQSPRYKIIEKKQPVAFWCNPISGHNTLYWYLQNLGQGPELLIRYENEEAVDDSQLPKDRFSAERLKGVDSTLKIQPAELGDSAVYLCANSFPSGNTIYFGEGSWLTVV.

This clonotype has a count of ten or more. The chain has TRBV25-1 and TRBJ1-2; D remains unclear. Deletions cut 5 bases from V and 4 bases from J, with 23 bases between. The CDR3 consists of 17 residues. Germline V CDR1 and CDR2: MGHDK, SYGVNS. As DNA, the CDR3 is TGTGCCAGCAGTTTCGGCCAAGAACTGGGAAAGACCTATGGCTACACCTTC. Its protein is CASSFGQELGKTYGYTF.

A remark on this clonotype: This may be a read error: a much more frequent sequence differs by one nucleotide. This chain links TRBV16 with TRBJ1-2; D call uncertain. V lost 4 bases and J lost 4, with 22 bases in between. The CDR3 is made up of 17 amino acids. CDR1 and CDR2 (germline): KGHSY, FQNENV. The CDR3 protein is CASSLIVAVRKTYGYTF. In DNA form, the CDR3 reads TGTGCCAGCAGCCTCATCGTGGCCGTTAGAAAGACCTATGGCTACACCTTC.

As regards this clonotype: A much larger clone differs by one base, so this may be a read error. The rearrangement joins TRBV2 to TRBJ1-5; 7 nucleotides align to TRBD1. CDR3 length equals 13 residues. The germline V gene encodes CDR1 SNHLY and CDR2 FYNNEI. V lost 10 bases and J lost 2; bases outside the gene matches: 5. The CDR3 sequence is CAKQGIGNQPQHF. As DNA, the CDR3 is TGTGCCAAACAGGGGATTGGCAATCAGCCCCAGCATTTT.

This clonotype appeared many times. The rearrangement links TRBV9 to TRBJ2-7; 8 nucleotides line up with TRBD2. V dropped 4 bases and J dropped 3; count of bases not matched to a gene: 9. Germline assignment: CDR1 SGDLS and CDR2 YYNGEE. This CDR3 spans 15 amino acids. The CDR3 region is CASSPTSDSYYEQYF. The CDR3 coding sequence is TGTGCCAGCAGCCCGACTAGCGATTCGTACTACGAGCAGTACTTC.